This TCR beta chain was captured in a study of blood T cell repertoires in COVID-19. As for the study in general: PBMCs, B-cell-depleted T cells, or T cells were the source of the cDNA or gDNA that made up the material.

Original methodology: Amplification of reference gene primers provided the estimated nucleated cell counts. Assay used: immunoSEQ multiplex PCR; TCRdb lists only in-frame clones, some missing. That table supplies the V and J calls and clone size; D and trimming were determined from the DNA. The table records roughly 250,000 clones, around nine tenths of them present only once. Enrollees, about 18 to 95 years old, lived in 24 US areas. CDR3 size: 12 residues. Germline V gene sequence: CDR1 MNHEY, CDR2 SVGEGT. The V gene lost 4 bases and the J gene lost 7 bases, with 5 bases spanning the gap. V gene TRBV6-2 or TRBV6-3 combines with J gene TRBJ1-6; D uncertain. The TCR comes from a woman in her thirties or forties who had been exposed to COVID-19. The sample comprised PBMCs or T cells enriched from blood (not recorded which). The CDR3 nucleotides read TGTGCCAGCAGTTCCCCGAATTCACCCCTCCACTTT. It encodes CASSSPNSPLHF.